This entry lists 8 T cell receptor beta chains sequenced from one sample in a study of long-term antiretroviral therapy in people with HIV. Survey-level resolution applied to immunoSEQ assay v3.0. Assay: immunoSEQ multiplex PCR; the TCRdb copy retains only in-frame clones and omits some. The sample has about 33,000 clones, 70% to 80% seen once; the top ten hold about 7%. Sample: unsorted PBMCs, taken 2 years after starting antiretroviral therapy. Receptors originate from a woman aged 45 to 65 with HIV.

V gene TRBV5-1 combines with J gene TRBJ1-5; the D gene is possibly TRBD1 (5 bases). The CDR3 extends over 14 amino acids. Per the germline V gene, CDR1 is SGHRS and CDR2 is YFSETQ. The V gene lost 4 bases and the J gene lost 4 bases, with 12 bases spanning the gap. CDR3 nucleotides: TGCGCCAGCAGCCTAGGGACGGGGAATCAGCCCCAGCATTTT. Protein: CASSLGTGNQPQHF.

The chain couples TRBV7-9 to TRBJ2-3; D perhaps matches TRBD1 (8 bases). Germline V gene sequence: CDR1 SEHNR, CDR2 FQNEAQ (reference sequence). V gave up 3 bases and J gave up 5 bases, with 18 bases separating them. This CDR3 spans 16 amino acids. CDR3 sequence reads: CASSLFSTGEGDTQYF. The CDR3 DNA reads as TGTGCCAGCAGCTTGTTCTCGACAGGGGAGGGAGATACGCAGTATTTT.

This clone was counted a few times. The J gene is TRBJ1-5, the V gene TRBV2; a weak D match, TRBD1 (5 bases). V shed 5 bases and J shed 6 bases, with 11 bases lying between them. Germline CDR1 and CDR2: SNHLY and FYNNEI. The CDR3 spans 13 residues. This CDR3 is CASSPGMAQPQHF. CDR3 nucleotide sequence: TGTGCCAGCAGTCCAGGGATGGCTCAGCCCCAGCATTTT.

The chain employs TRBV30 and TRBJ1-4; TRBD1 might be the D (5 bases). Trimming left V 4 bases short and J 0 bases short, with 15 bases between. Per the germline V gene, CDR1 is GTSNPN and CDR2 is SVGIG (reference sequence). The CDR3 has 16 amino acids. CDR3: CAWKTMGVATNEKLFF. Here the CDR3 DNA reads TGTGCCTGGAAAACCATGGGGGTCGCAACTAATGAAAAACTGTTTTTT.

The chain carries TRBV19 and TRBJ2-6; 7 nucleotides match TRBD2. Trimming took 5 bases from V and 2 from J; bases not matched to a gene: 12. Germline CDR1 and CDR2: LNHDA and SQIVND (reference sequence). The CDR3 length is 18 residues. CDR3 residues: CASSGILRGGTGANVLTF. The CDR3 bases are TGTGCCAGTAGTGGCATTCTTAGGGGAGGGACTGGGGCCAACGTCCTGACTTTC.

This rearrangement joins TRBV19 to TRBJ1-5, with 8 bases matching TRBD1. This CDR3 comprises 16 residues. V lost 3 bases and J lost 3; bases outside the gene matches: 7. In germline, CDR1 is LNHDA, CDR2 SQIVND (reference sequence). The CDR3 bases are TGTGCCAGTAGTATCCACGGACAGGGTTCCAATCAGCCCCAGCATTTT. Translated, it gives CASSIHGQGSNQPQHF. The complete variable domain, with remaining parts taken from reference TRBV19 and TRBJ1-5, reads DGGITQSPKYLFRKEGQNVTLSCEQNLNHDAMYWYRQDPGQGLRLIYYSQIVNDFQKGDIAEGYSVSREKKESFPLTVTSAQKNPTAFYLCASSIHGQGSNQPQHFGDGTRLSIL.

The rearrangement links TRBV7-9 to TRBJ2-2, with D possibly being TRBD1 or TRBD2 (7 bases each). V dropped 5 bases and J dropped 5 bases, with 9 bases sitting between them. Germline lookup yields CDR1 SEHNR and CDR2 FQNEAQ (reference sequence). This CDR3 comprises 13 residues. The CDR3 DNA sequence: TGTGCCAGCAGCCAGGGGGGGACCGGGGAGCTGTTTTTT. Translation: CASSQGGTGELFF.

CDR3 amino acids: CASSFGLAGTGELFF. In nucleotides, the CDR3 is TGTGCCAGCAGCTTCGGTCTAGCGGGGACCGGGGAGCTGTTTTTT. The chain carries TRBV7-2 and TRBJ2-2, with 9 bases that match TRBD2. The length of the CDR3 is 15 residues. Trimming cost V 3 bases and J 5 bases; bases outside gene matches: 4. The V gene's germline CDR1 is SGHTA and CDR2 FQGNSA.